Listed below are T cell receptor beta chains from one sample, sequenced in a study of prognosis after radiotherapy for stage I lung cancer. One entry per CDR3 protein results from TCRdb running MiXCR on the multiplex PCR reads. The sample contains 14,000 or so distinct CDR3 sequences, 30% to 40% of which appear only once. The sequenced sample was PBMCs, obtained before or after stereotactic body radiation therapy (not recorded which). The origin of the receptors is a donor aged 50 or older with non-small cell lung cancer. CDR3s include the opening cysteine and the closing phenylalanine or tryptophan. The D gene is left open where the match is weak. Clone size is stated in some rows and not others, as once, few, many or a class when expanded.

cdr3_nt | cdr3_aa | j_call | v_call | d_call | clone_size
TGTGCCACCTCCCGGGGGGCGGCTAATTCACCCCTCCACTTT | CATSRGAANSPLHF | TRBJ1-6 | TRBV9 | NA | many
TGCAGTGCTAGAGATACCGGGACTAGCCTAATTCACCAGTACTTC | CSARDTGTSLIHQYF | TRBJ2-5 | TRBV20-1 | TRBD2 | many
TGTGCCAGTAGTGGGGGACCCGGGAATGAGCAGTTCTTC | CASSGGPGNEQFF | TRBJ2-1 | TRBV19 | NA | medium-sized
TGTGCCAGCACACCGGGACCCCTCTCGGGGACCCAGTACTTC | CASTPGPLSGTQYF | TRBJ2-5 | TRBV6-1 | NA | many
TGCGCCAGCATCCCGACCCTCGGACTAGCCAATGAGCAGTTCTTC | CASIPTLGLANEQFF | TRBJ2-1 | TRBV5-1 | TRBD2 | medium-sized
TGCAGTGCTGACACTGGAGACCCCAATCAGCCCCAGCATTTT | CSADTGDPNQPQHF | TRBJ1-5 | TRBV20-1 | NA | many
TGTGCCAGCAGCGCTAGGGCAGTGAACACCGGGGAGCTGCTTTTT | CASSARAVNTGELLF | TRBJ2-2 | TRBV9 | NA | NA
TGTGCCAGCAGCTCTTTGACAGGGATTAATTCACCCCTCCACTTT | CASSSLTGINSPLHF | TRBJ1-6 | TRBV5-6 | TRBD1 | many
TGTGCCAGCAGCCAAGTACAGGGCCCCTATGGCTACACCTTC | CASSQVQGPYGYTF | TRBJ1-2 | TRBV14 | NA | many
TGCAGTGATAGTGGGGCCCTCACAGATACGCAGTATTTT | CSDSGALTDTQYF | TRBJ2-3 | TRBV20-1 | NA | NA
TGTGCCAGCAGCTTGGTGGCGACTCTCATGGATACGCAGTATTTT | CASSLVATLMDTQYF | TRBJ2-3 | TRBV5-6 | NA | medium-sized
TGTGCCAGCAGCTCCAACCGTATCGGAGCTTTCTTT | CASSSNRIGAFF | TRBJ1-1 | TRBV7-8 | NA | many
TGTGCCAGCGGGGACCCGAATGAAAAACTGTTTTTT | CASGDPNEKLFF | TRBJ1-4 | TRBV28 | NA | many
TGTGCCAGCAGCGTAGGTGCCCGGGGGAATGAAAAACTGTTTTTT | CASSVGARGNEKLFF | TRBJ1-4 | TRBV9 | NA | medium-sized
TGTGCCAGCAGTTTTCGGGGCTGGGCCACTGAAGCTTTCTTT | CASSFRGWATEAFF | TRBJ1-1 | TRBV12-3/TRBV12-4 | NA | many
TGTGCCAGCAGTTACTCTTTTGAGGCCTACTCCTACAATGAGCAGTTCTTC | CASSYSFEAYSYNEQFF | TRBJ2-1 | TRBV6-5 | NA | medium-sized
TGCAGTGCTATCATCCGGGCTGGAGGGAACTACAATGAGCAGTTCTTC | CSAIIRAGGNYNEQFF | TRBJ2-1 | TRBV20-1 | NA | medium-sized
TGTGCCAGCAGCCCACGGACAGGAGGGGACTATGGCTACACCTTC | CASSPRTGGDYGYTF | TRBJ1-2 | TRBV11-2 | TRBD1 | many
TGTGCCAGCAGCCGGGGTGGGGGCCTCCGGTGCACAGATACGCAGTATTTT | CASSRGGGLRCTDTQYF | TRBJ2-3 | TRBV7-3 | NA | NA
TGTGCCAGCAGCACACGACTAGCGAGATCCTACGAGCAGTACTTC | CASSTRLARSYEQYF | TRBJ2-7 | TRBV13 | TRBD2 | many
TGCAGTGCTCCACGGTTGAAAAATGAAGCTTTCTTT | CSAPRLKNEAFF | TRBJ1-1 | TRBV20-1 | NA | NA
TGTGCCAGTAGCCGGGACGGACTACTCTATGGCTACACCTTC | CASSRDGLLYGYTF | TRBJ1-2 | TRBV19 | NA | many
TGTGCCAGCATAGACAGGGGAATGAGCGGCGAGCAGTACTTC | CASIDRGMSGEQYF | TRBJ2-7 | TRBV6-1 | TRBD1 | NA
TGTGCCAGCAGCTTGTTAGCGGCCTACAATGAGCAGTTCTTC | CASSLLAAYNEQFF | TRBJ2-1 | TRBV5-4 | NA | many
TGTGCCAGCACCGTGACTAGCGGGGTCACAGATACGCAGTATTTT | CASTVTSGVTDTQYF | TRBJ2-3 | TRBV28 | TRBD2 | medium-sized
TGCAGTGCTAGAGATAGGAAAGACAGTCTGCGGCCCCAGCATTTT | CSARDRKDSLRPQHF | TRBJ1-5 | TRBV20-1 | NA | many
TGTGCCATCAGGGAGACTAGCTCCCACAATGAGCAGTTCTTC | CAIRETSSHNEQFF | TRBJ2-1 | TRBV10-3 | TRBD2 | many
TGTGCCAGCAGCTTAGAAGGGGGGGCCTACGAGCAGTACTTC | CASSLEGGAYEQYF | TRBJ2-7 | TRBV7-2 | NA | NA
TGTGCCAGCAGGGGGGGGAGGGGGAACACCGGGGAGCTGTTTTTT | CASRGGRGNTGELFF | TRBJ2-2 | TRBV6-1 | TRBD2 | many
TGTGCCAGCAGCGTAGGAGGACAGGGGAGCTCCTACAATGAGCAGTTCTTC | CASSVGGQGSSYNEQFF | TRBJ2-1 | TRBV9 | TRBD1 | NA
TGTGCCAGCTGCCGGCCGACTAGCGGGAGCACCGGGGAGCTGTTTTTT | CASCRPTSGSTGELFF | TRBJ2-2 | TRBV27 | TRBD2 | medium-sized
TGTGCCAGCAGTTCCCCTGGCTGGGGGGACAATGAGCAGTTCTTC | CASSSPGWGDNEQFF | TRBJ2-1 | TRBV28 | NA | many
TGTGCCAGTAGTAAAGACAGGGCAGATACGCAGTATTTT | CASSKDRADTQYF | TRBJ2-3 | TRBV19 | TRBD1 | many
TGTGCCAGCATCTTAGCTTTAGCTGGCATCGAGCAGTACTTC | CASILALAGIEQYF | TRBJ2-7 | TRBV7-6 | NA | NA
TGCGCCAGCAGCTTGGGGGGAGGGGGCCCGGGAGATACGCAGTATTTT | CASSLGGGGPGDTQYF | TRBJ2-3 | TRBV5-1 | NA | many
TGCAGTGCCATGGACCGCCGGCGGGCCAAAAACATTCAGTACTTC | CSAMDRRRAKNIQYF | TRBJ2-4 | TRBV20-1 | NA | many
TGTGCCAGCATCGGATGGGGGCTGGGGACGAAAACCAACAGTGAGCAGTTCTTC | CASIGWGLGTKTNSEQFF | TRBJ2-1 | TRBV6-1 | NA | NA
TGTGCCAGCTCACCCGGTGCAGGGCGTACTGAAGCTTTCTTT | CASSPGAGRTEAFF | TRBJ1-1 | TRBV18 | NA | medium-sized
TGTGCCAGCAGCCAGACTAGCGGGAGCTCCTACAATGAGCAGTTCTTC | CASSQTSGSSYNEQFF | TRBJ2-1 | TRBV13 | TRBD2 | NA